This T cell receptor beta chain was profiled in a study of blood T cell repertoires in COVID-19. Study details: Some COVID-19 samples were acute and others convalescent; all came from the United States, Italy and Spain. T cells, B-cell-depleted T cells, or PBMCs provided the cDNA or gDNA that served as material.

In the source study's methods: Amplifying reference gene primers gave estimates of nucleated cell counts. This table comes from immunoSEQ multiplex PCR, and its TCRdb copy is limited to in-frame clones, with some not included. That table gives V, J and clone size, and the DNA gave D and trimming. The data hold 40,000 or so clones, with roughly 81% observed a single time. V gave up 5 bases and J gave up 4 bases; unmatched junction bases: 11. Germline lookup yields CDR1 SGDLS and CDR2 YYNGEE. The CDR3 covers 15 residues. Sequenced: peripheral blood. The TCR was taken from a human donor in a cohort sampled during active COVID-19. This chain connects TRBV9 to TRBJ2-5, with 7 nucleotides matching TRBD2. This CDR3 is CASSLRERGGETQYF. In DNA, the CDR3 is TGTGCCAGCAGTCTCCGAGAGCGGGGAGGAGAGACCCAGTACTTC.